The 16 T cell receptor beta chains reported below all come from one sample, sequenced in a study of blood T cells in healthy people across ages. Primers used in a second PCR of roughly 6 to 11 cycles were a sample-barcoded 5' primer and a J-beta primer mix. One entry per CDR3 protein results from TCRdb running MiXCR on the 5' RACE reads. The repertoire holds roughly 680,000 distinct CDR3 sequences, with over 40% as singletons. The sequencing sample was made of blood. These receptors came from a woman over 75 in good health.

V and J are TRBV5-1 and TRBJ2-2, with D maybe TRBD2 (6 bases). The germline V and J ends were trimmed by 3 bases and 6 bases, with 12 bases remaining between them. CDR1 SGHRS and CDR2 YFSETQ come from the germline V gene. The CDR3 consists of 14 residues. The CDR3 here is CASSYGTLAGELFF. In nucleotides, the CDR3 is TGCGCCAGCAGCTACGGGACTCTCGCCGGGGAGCTGTTTTTT.

In regard to this clonotype: A much larger clone lies a single base off, so this may be a read error. V usage is TRBV5-1 and J usage is TRBJ1-5, with 9 positions matching TRBD1. CDR3 length equals 14 residues. After removal of 7 bases from V and 5 bases from J, the junction contained 7 bases not matched to a gene. Germline V gene data show CDR1 as SGHRS and CDR2 as YFSETQ. In DNA, the CDR3 is TGCGCCAGCTGCACCGGGACAGGGCATCAGCCCCAGCATTTT. Its protein product is CASCTGTGHQPQHF.

The gene calls are TRBV7-2 and TRBJ2-3; TRBD1 agrees at 11 bases. V dropped 6 bases and J dropped 4; count of bases not matched to a gene: 6. There are 15 residues in the CDR3. The germline V gene encodes CDR1 SGHTA and CDR2 FQGNSA. The CDR3 reads CASSRDRGFSDTQYF. The CDR3 DNA is TGTGCCAGCAGTCGGGACAGGGGGTTCTCAGATACGCAGTATTTT.

The V gene is TRBV28, the J gene TRBJ2-7; TRBD1 or TRBD2 may be the D gene (5 bases each). Deletions cut 6 bases from V and 1 base from J, with 10 bases between. The CDR3 loop spans 13 amino acids. CDR1 is MDHEN and CDR2 is SYDVKM in the germline V gene. CDR3 sequence reads: CASRGTRSYEQYF. The CDR3 DNA sequence: TGTGCCAGCAGGGGGACCAGATCCTACGAGCAGTACTTC.

This clonotype appeared many times. The chain links TRBV6-6 to TRBJ1-1; possible D gene TRBD1, 6 bases. The CDR3 has 14 residues. From germline, CDR1 is MNHNY and CDR2 SVGAGI (reference sequence). V was trimmed by 4 bases and J by 0 bases, leaving 9 bases between them. CDR3 protein: CASSSGHLNTEAFF. CDR3 nucleotide sequence: TGTGCCAGCAGTTCGGGACACCTGAACACTGAAGCTTTCTTT.

This clonotype has just a few counts. The V gene is TRBV28, the J gene TRBJ2-5, with 9 bases aligning to TRBD1. The CDR3 length is 13 residues. Trimming removed 5 bases from V and 11 bases from J; junction bases left unmatched: 9. Germline CDR1 reads MDHEN; CDR2 reads SYDVKM. The chain's CDR3 is CASSADRGIEQYF. The CDR3 DNA sequence: TGTGCCAGCAGTGCCGACAGGGGGATTGAGCAGTACTTC.

This sequence joins TRBV20-1 and TRBJ2-7, with a tentative D call TRBD1 (5 bases). The CDR3 contains 14 residues. Between the trimmed V and J ends, which lost 1 base and 2 bases, there was a span of 12 bases. Germline CDR1 is DFQATT and CDR2 is SNEGSKA (reference sequence). In nucleotides, the CDR3 is TGCAGTGCTAGAGTTTGGACAACCACCTACGAGCAGTACTTC. It specifies CSARVWTTTYEQYF.

The rearrangement links TRBV20-1 to TRBJ2-5; maybe TRBD1 (5 bases). V dropped 2 bases and J dropped 11 bases, with 12 bases sitting between them. There are 11 residues in the CDR3. Per germline, CDR1 DFQATT and CDR2 SNEGSKA (reference sequence). CDR3 protein: CSARKGRGQYF. DNA of the CDR3: TGCAGTGCTAGAAAGGGGCGTGGGCAGTACTTC.

This clonotype has more than one count but fewer than ten. The chain joins TRBV20-1 to TRBJ1-5, with D unclear. CDR1 is DFQATT, CDR2 SNEGSKA, per germline (reference sequence). Trimming stripped 0 bases from V and 3 bases from J, with 15 bases between. The CDR3 totals 16 residues. CDR3 amino acids: CSARDRMVPPNQPQHF. The CDR3 DNA is TGCAGTGCTAGAGATCGAATGGTACCGCCCAATCAGCCCCAGCATTTT.

A few counts support this clonotype. The CDR3: CASSIPRGNEQFF. The CDR3 nucleotides are TGTGCCAGCAGTATCCCCCGGGGTAATGAGCAGTTCTTC. The rearrangement uses TRBV2 and TRBJ2-1; D is perhaps TRBD2 (5 bases). From germline, CDR1 is SNHLY and CDR2 FYNNEI. The V gene lost 5 bases and the J gene lost 7 bases, with 12 bases spanning the gap. The CDR3 covers 13 residues.

V is TRBV25-1 and J is TRBJ2-5; TRBD2 matches 7 bases. With V trimmed by 3 bases and J by 11 bases, 15 bases remained unmatched. The CDR3 runs to 15 residues. Germline loops: CDR1 MGHDK, CDR2 SYGVNS. The CDR3 DNA follows: TGTGCCAGCAGTGACACGACTAGCCCGGGTGATGAGCAGTACTTC. It is translated as CASSDTTSPGDEQYF.

There are many counts of this clonotype. The gene calls are TRBV12-3 or TRBV12-4 and TRBJ1-5; a weak D match, TRBD1 (6 bases). With 2 bases removed from V and 6 bases from J, the gap between germline ends came to 17 bases. This CDR3 has 16 amino acids. CDR3 protein: CASSLRSTGWIQPQHF. CDR3 in DNA: TGTGCCAGCAGTTTAAGGAGTACAGGGTGGATTCAGCCCCAGCATTTT.

This chain uses TRBV4-1 with TRBJ1-5, with a possible D match to TRBD1 (5 bases). V lost 1 base, J lost 7 bases, and 17 bases lay in between. Germline-derived CDR1 and CDR2 are MGHRA and YSYEKL. The length of the CDR3 is 16 residues. The CDR3 is CASSQAGGSGRQPQHF. The CDR3, as DNA: TGCGCCAGCAGCCAAGCGGGGGGTAGTGGCAGACAGCCCCAGCATTTT.

This rearrangement joins TRBV27 to TRBJ1-4; D uncertain. Trimming stripped 3 bases from V and 0 bases from J, with 8 bases between. CDR1 and CDR2 from the germline V gene are MNHEY and SMNVEV (reference sequence). The CDR3 contains 15 residues. For the CDR3, the DNA is TGTGCCAGCAGTTTTTACGGGGCAACTAATGAAAAACTGTTTTTT. This sequence encodes CASSFYGATNEKLFF.

J is TRBJ1-1 and V is TRBV7-9, with TRBD1 as a possible D gene (6 bases). CDR3 length: 17 residues. Germline CDR1 is SEHNR and CDR2 is FQNEAQ (reference sequence). The ends were cut back, 6 bases at V and 1 base at J, with 21 bases in the middle. The CDR3 DNA follows: TGTGCCAGCAGACTGAACGGGGGGCCGCCCCCGAACACTGAAGCTTTCTTT. This translates into CASRLNGGPPPNTEAFF.

This clonotype was recorded at least ten times. CDR3 DNA: TGCGCCAGCAGCGAGGGACAGGGTAGCTATGGCTACACCTTC. Translating gives CASSEGQGSYGYTF. The rearrangement links TRBV5-1 to TRBJ1-2, with 9 bases that match TRBD1. The CDR3 is made up of 14 amino acids. Germline CDR1 is SGHRS and CDR2 is YFSETQ. V dropped 4 bases and J dropped 4; count of bases not matched to a gene: 5.